Below, 20 T cell receptor beta chains from the same sample are listed, as sequenced in a study of T cell responses to AZD1222 COVID-19 vaccine. Using immunoSEQ multiplex PCR, the repertoire was profiled, and TCRdb retains in-frame clones only, with some absent. This table has about 220,000 clones, about 93% appearing once. The material sequenced was peripheral blood, taken on day 0 of MenACWY control vaccination. The receptors derive from an adult in good health.

The chain links TRBV7-9 to TRBJ1-5; the D is unclear. CDR1 is SEHNR, CDR2 FQNEAQ, per germline (reference sequence). The CDR3 consists of 14 residues. The V and J ends lost 4 bases and 2 bases respectively, with 9 bases between them. The CDR3 is CASSSSNGNQPQHF. The CDR3 DNA sequence: TGTGCCAGCAGCTCCTCTAATGGCAATCAGCCCCAGCATTTT.

The CDR3 spells CASRLGQNNSPLHF. The CDR3 region has the DNA TGTGCCAGTAGGCTGGGACAGAATAATTCACCCCTCCACTTT. The rearrangement joins TRBV19 to TRBJ1-6; 7 positions match TRBD1. The length of the CDR3 is 14 residues. The germline V gene encodes CDR1 LNHDA and CDR2 SQIVND (reference sequence). J gave up 5 bases and V 6 bases, and 4 bases lay outside the gene matches.

The rearrangement joins TRBV6-2 or TRBV6-3 to TRBJ2-1, with TRBD2 matching 15 bases. V lost 4 bases, J lost 8 bases, and 12 bases stayed unmatched. The germline gives CDR1 MNHEY, CDR2 SVGEGT. This CDR3 is built from 18 residues. CDR3 sequence: CASSSHRTSGGAIDEQFF. As DNA, the CDR3 is TGTGCCAGCAGTTCCCATCGGACTAGCGGGGGGGCCATCGATGAGCAGTTCTTC.

The chain employs TRBV7-2 and TRBJ2-2; 8 nucleotides align to TRBD2. From germline, CDR1 is SGHTA and CDR2 FQGNSA. J was trimmed by 0 bases and V by 5 bases; bases with no gene match: 2. The CDR3 contains 15 residues. The CDR3 bases are TGTGCCAGCAGCACGGGGGGGCCGAACACCGGGGAGCTGTTTTTT. Residues: CASSTGGPNTGELFF.

The rearrangement uses TRBV11-2 and TRBJ2-5; D might be TRBD1 or TRBD2, each matching 6 bases. Germline V gene sequence: CDR1 SGHAT, CDR2 FQNNGV. The CDR3 loop spans 17 amino acids. V lost 1 base and J 1 base, leaving 16 bases between the germline ends. CDR3 sequence reads: CASSLVGHGGGQETQYF. The CDR3 DNA follows: TGTGCCAGCAGCTTAGTTGGTCATGGAGGGGGCCAAGAGACCCAGTACTTC.

In this sample, this clone turned up a few times. The gene calls are TRBV7-6 and TRBJ2-7; 8 bases are a match to TRBD2. J lost 5 bases, V lost 2 bases, and 11 bases had no gene match. There are 16 residues in the CDR3. The germline gives CDR1 SGHVS, CDR2 FNYEAQ. For the CDR3, the DNA is TGTGCCAGCAGCTTACAAGAACTAGCGGTCCGGGACGAGCAGTACTTC. Translated: CASSLQELAVRDEQYF.

The CDR3, as DNA: TGTGCCAGCAGTGACTCTGGGGGTGTGGGCTATGGCTACACCTTC. Translated: CASSDSGGVGYGYTF. The chain has TRBV6-4 and TRBJ1-2; D possibly corresponds to TRBD1 (5 bases). The CDR3 loop spans 15 amino acids. V was shortened by 0 bases and J by 4 bases, with 12 bases between the two germline ends. Per the germline V gene, CDR1 is MRHNA and CDR2 is SNTAGT.

The J gene is TRBJ2-1, the V gene TRBV20-1, with D possibly TRBD2 on 5 matching bases. The CDR3 contains 11 residues. CDR1 is DFQATT and CDR2 is SNEGSKA in the germline V gene (reference sequence). Trimming took off 0 bases at V and 15 bases at J, with 12 bases between the two ends. The CDR3: CSAREGLRGFF. DNA of the CDR3: TGCAGTGCTAGAGAGGGCCTACGGGGGTTCTTC.

Remarks on this clone: Other DNA sequences within the sample encode an identical CDR3. This chain uses TRBV6-5 with TRBJ1-2; D not resolved. Germline V CDR1 and CDR2: MNHEY, SVGAGI. Trimming cost V 0 bases and J 7 bases, with 9 bases left between them. The length of the CDR3 is 13 residues. The CDR3 region has the DNA TGTGCCAGCAGTTACTCGGGCAGACTTGGCTACACCTTC. Amino acids: CASSYSGRLGYTF.

The chain recombines TRBV27 with TRBJ2-7, with 8 bases aligning to TRBD2. This CDR3 has 16 amino acids. V shed 3 bases and J 0 bases; nucleotides not matched to a gene: 7. CDR1 is MNHEY and CDR2 is SMNVEV in the germline V gene (reference sequence). The CDR3 DNA follows: TGTGCCAGCAGTTTCCTGTCGGGGACTAGCTCCTACGAGCAGTACTTC. Translated: CASSFLSGTSSYEQYF.

The rearrangement uses TRBV5-6 and TRBJ1-1, with D unresolved. CDR3 length: 12 residues. The germline V gene encodes CDR1 SGHDT and CDR2 YYEEEE. The V gene lost 1 base and the J gene lost 10 bases, with 11 bases spanning the gap. The CDR3 DNA sequence: TGTGCCAGCAGCTTGACCGGGTATCGAGCTTTCTTT. Translation gives CASSLTGYRAFF.

The gene calls are TRBV3-1 (or the pseudogene TRBV3-2) and TRBJ2-3; D not certain. CDR1 is LGHDT, CDR2 YNNKEL, per germline (reference sequence). Trimming pared 2 bases from V and 7 bases from J, leaving 7 bases between. The CDR3 runs 12 residues. This CDR3 is CASSQSRNTQYF. The DNA for the CDR3 is TGTGCCAGCAGCCAATCCAGAAATACGCAGTATTTT.

The chain joins TRBV27 to TRBJ1-1, with TRBD1 identical over 8 bases. Germline V gives CDR1 MNHEY, CDR2 SMNVEV (reference sequence). The CDR3 has 15 amino acids. Unmatched junction bases numbered 6, after V lost 2 bases and J lost 4 bases. CDR3 nucleotides: TGTGCCAGCAGTTTAGCAGGGGGCAGCCCCACTGAAGCTTTCTTT. Residues: CASSLAGGSPTEAFF.

The V gene is TRBV7-9, the J gene TRBJ2-2; D is uncertain. The CDR3 totals 12 residues. CDR1 is SEHNR, CDR2 FQNEAQ, per germline (reference sequence). V lost 3 bases and J lost 3, with 2 bases in between. DNA of the CDR3: TGTGCCAGCAGCTTCGACACCGGGGAGCTGTTTTTT. Protein sequence: CASSFDTGELFF.

This clone has only one observation. CDR3 residues: CASSRSGGNTGELFF. Here the CDR3 DNA reads TGTGCCAGCAGCCGTAGCGGGGGGAACACCGGGGAGCTGTTTTTT. The chain combines TRBV6-5 with TRBJ2-2, with 9 bases identical to TRBD2. With V trimmed by 6 bases and J by 1 base, 3 bases remained unmatched. Looked up from germline, CDR1 is MNHEY and CDR2 is SVGAGI. The CDR3 length is 15 residues.

This clone was recorded only once. The chain recombines TRBV14 with TRBJ1-1; D possibly corresponds to TRBD1 (6 bases). Germline-derived CDR1 and CDR2 are SGHDN and FVKESK. CDR3 length: 15 residues. Trimming left V 1 base short and J 5 bases short, with 14 bases between. CDR3 region: CASSQVGGAATEAFF. CDR3 DNA sequence: TGTGCCAGCAGCCAAGTCGGGGGCGCGGCGACTGAAGCTTTCTTT.

The V gene is TRBV5-1, the J gene TRBJ2-7; D remains ambiguous. Germline V gene sequence: CDR1 SGHRS, CDR2 YFSETQ. V lost 2 bases to trimming and J lost 5 bases, with 14 bases between them. The CDR3 sequence is 14 residues long. The CDR3 protein is CASSFTDADDEQYF. The CDR3 coding sequence is TGCGCCAGCAGCTTTACAGACGCGGACGACGAGCAGTACTTC.

V gene TRBV28 combines with J gene TRBJ1-5, with D tentatively TRBD1 (5 bases). Trimming took off 5 bases at V and 1 base at J, with 12 bases between the two ends. Germline V gene data show CDR1 as MDHEN and CDR2 as SYDVKM. This CDR3 is 15 amino acids long. This chain's CDR3 is CASSGNRLSNQPQHF. The CDR3 region has the DNA TGTGCCAGCAGTGGAAACAGGCTAAGCAATCAGCCCCAGCATTTT.

The rearrangement uses TRBV19 and TRBJ2-7; 12 bases are shared with TRBD2. Trimming took 4 bases from V and 0 from J; bases not matched to a gene: 4. Per the germline V gene, CDR1 is LNHDA and CDR2 is SQIVND (reference sequence). The CDR3 length is 16 residues. The CDR3 coding sequence is TGTGCCAGTAGTACGGGACTAGCGGGTCACTCCTACGAGCAGTACTTC. It is translated as CASSTGLAGHSYEQYF.

The genes are TRBV3-1 (or the pseudogene TRBV3-2) and TRBJ1-5; weak D call: TRBD1 (5 bases). Per the germline V gene, CDR1 is LGHDT and CDR2 is YNNKEL (reference sequence). CDR3 length: 13 residues. V dropped 5 bases and J dropped 3 bases, with 8 bases sitting between them. The CDR3 DNA follows: TGTGCCAGCAGCTGGACACCCAATCAGCCCCAGCATTTT. Translation: CASSWTPNQPQHF.